This passage covers 27 T cell receptor beta chains from one sample sequenced in a study of blood T cell repertoires in COVID-19. Clones were read by immunoSEQ multiplex PCR, and TCRdb kept only the in-frame ones, dropping some. The data show some 350,000 clones, roughly nine tenths seen once. Sequenced: peripheral blood. All receptors come from a woman between 25 and 40 years old with COVID-19, enrolled during active disease.

The chain carries TRBV5-4 and TRBJ1-2; D is possibly TRBD1 (5 bases). Per the germline V gene, CDR1 is SGHNT and CDR2 is YYREEE (reference sequence). V was trimmed by 4 bases and J by 4 bases, leaving 14 bases between them. This CDR3 is built from 14 residues. DNA for the CDR3: TGTGCCAGCAGCCCCCGGGGGTCTCCCTATGGCTACACCTTC. Translated: CASSPRGSPYGYTF.

The chain links TRBV5-1 to TRBJ2-3; a weak D match, TRBD2 (5 bases). Trimming removed 1 base from V and 2 bases from J, with 14 bases in between. The CDR3 has 16 amino acids. Germline CDR1 reads SGHRS; CDR2 reads YFSETQ. The CDR3 reads CASSLIGVKSTDTQYF. As DNA, the CDR3 is TGCGCCAGCAGCTTGATCGGGGTTAAATCCACAGATACGCAGTATTTT.

V is TRBV6-2 or TRBV6-3 and J is TRBJ2-7, with 11 bases that match TRBD2. The germline V gene encodes CDR1 MNHEY and CDR2 SVGEGT. Germline trimming cut 5 bases from V and 2 bases from J; bases unmatched to any gene: 5. The CDR3 runs 15 residues. The CDR3 nucleotides read TGTGCCAGCAGTCCACTAGCGGGAGAGACCTACGAGCAGTACGTC. Residues: CASSPLAGETYEQYV.

This chain joins TRBV10-2 and TRBJ2-7; D possibly corresponds to TRBD2 (6 bases). Germline values: CDR1 WSHSY, CDR2 SAAADI. Deletions cut 10 bases from V and 7 bases from J, with 14 bases between. This CDR3 contains 11 residues. The CDR3 loop reads CATGTAWEQYF. DNA for the CDR3: TGCGCCACCGGGACTGCTTGGGAGCAGTACTTC.

V is TRBV28 and J is TRBJ2-3, with 12 nucleotides matching TRBD2. This CDR3 has 14 amino acids. Trimming at V came to 6 bases and at J to 7 bases, leaving 5 bases not matched to a gene. The V gene's germline CDR1 is MDHEN and CDR2 SYDVKM. The CDR3 protein is CASSRTSGANTQYF. The CDR3 DNA sequence: TGTGCCAGCAGCAGGACTAGCGGGGCGAATACGCAGTATTTT.

This clone was observed a single time. The V call is TRBV13, the J call TRBJ1-2, with a tentative D call TRBD1 (6 bases). V lost 4 bases, J lost 2 bases, and 14 bases lay in between. Germline-derived CDR1 and CDR2 are PRHDT and FYEKMQ (reference sequence). This CDR3 is built from 15 residues. In nucleotides, the CDR3 is TGTGCCAGCAGCTCTCGGCCCGGACAGAACTATGGCTACACCTTC. This encodes CASSSRPGQNYGYTF.

This clone was seen only once. The genes are TRBV3-1 (or the pseudogene TRBV3-2) and TRBJ2-7; TRBD1 might be the D (5 bases). There are 14 residues in the CDR3. Germline V CDR1 and CDR2: LGHDT, YNNKEL (reference sequence). Trimming removed 4 bases from V and 2 bases from J, with 12 bases in between. Here the CDR3 reads CASSPYRYAYEQYF. In DNA form, the CDR3 reads TGTGCCAGCAGCCCTTACAGGTACGCCTACGAGCAGTACTTC.

The J gene is TRBJ2-7, the V gene TRBV27, with D perhaps TRBD2 (7 bases). The germline CDR1 and CDR2 sequences are MNHEY and SMNVEV (reference sequence). This CDR3 comprises 14 residues. V dropped 6 bases and J dropped 2 bases, with 14 bases sitting between them. The CDR3 DNA follows: TGTGCCAGCAGGCCGGAGGGGGGGACCTACGAGCAGTACGTC. Translated: CASRPEGGTYEQYV.

This clone was detected a few times. The chain combines TRBV7-9 with TRBJ2-7; D possibly corresponds to TRBD1 (6 bases). The CDR3 runs 13 residues. The V and J ends lost 5 bases and 2 bases respectively, with 10 bases between them. Germline loops: CDR1 SEHNR, CDR2 FQNEAQ (reference sequence). In DNA, the CDR3 is TGTGCCAGCAGCCACAGGGTTACCTACGAGCAGTACTTC. As protein: CASSHRVTYEQYF.

This chain uses TRBV27 with TRBJ2-7, with TRBD1 identical over 12 bases. The CDR3 is 13 residues long. Germline lookup yields CDR1 MNHEY and CDR2 SMNVEV (reference sequence). J gave up 8 bases and V 3 bases, and 2 bases lay outside the gene matches. This chain's CDR3 is CASSLGQGAKQYV. The CDR3 DNA sequence: TGTGCCAGCAGTTTGGGACAGGGGGCAAAGCAGTACGTC.

The table lists this clone with a few counts. The chain joins TRBV15 to TRBJ2-7, with D possibly being TRBD2 (5 bases). V dropped 1 base and J dropped 0 bases, with 10 bases sitting between them. The CDR3 runs to 15 residues. The germline V gene encodes CDR1 LNHNV and CDR2 YYDKDF (reference sequence). The CDR3 DNA sequence: TGTGCCACCAGCAGAGGGCGGGCAGACTCCTACGAGCAGTACTTC. Translation: CATSRGRADSYEQYF.

V gene TRBV5-1 combines with J gene TRBJ2-2, with D maybe TRBD2 (6 bases). V was clipped by 0 bases and J by 7 bases, with 13 bases between them. Germline lookup yields CDR1 SGHRS and CDR2 YFSETQ. The CDR3 consists of 15 residues. For the CDR3, the DNA is TGCGCCAGCAGCTTGGGCGGGACCCTCGGCGGGGAGCTGTTTTTT. Its translation: CASSLGGTLGGELFF.

The chain carries TRBV3-1 (or the pseudogene TRBV3-2) and TRBJ2-3; no clear D gene. CDR1 and CDR2 (germline): LGHDT, YNNKEL (reference sequence). This CDR3 has 13 amino acids. Trimming removed 5 bases at V and 5 bases at J, with 11 bases between. CDR3 protein: CASSFVRVDTQYF. Here the CDR3 DNA reads TGTGCCAGCAGCTTCGTGAGAGTAGATACGCAGTATTTT.

Comment on this clone: Germline is not matched at one junction end, which may reflect a read error. V gene TRBV6-6 combines with J gene TRBJ2-1; TRBD1 might be the D (5 bases). The germline gives CDR1 MNHNY, CDR2 SVGAGI (reference sequence). CDR3 length equals 10 residues. The CDR3 here is CASSYAGWVF. The CDR3 nucleotides read TGTGCCAGCAGTTACGCAGGGTGGGTCTTC.

As to this clone: Distinct nucleotide sequences in the sample also encode this CDR3. V gene TRBV28 combines with J gene TRBJ1-5, with D hard to call. Germline values: CDR1 MDHEN, CDR2 SYDVKM. CDR3 size: 15 residues. Trimming left V 6 bases short and J 3 bases short, with 15 bases between. CDR3 bases: TGTGCCAGCAGCCTCCCGAGGCACTCCAATCAGCCCCAGCATTTT. It is translated as CASSLPRHSNQPQHF.

V is TRBV5-5 and J is TRBJ2-2; D is perhaps TRBD2 (6 bases). This CDR3 region has 16 residues. The germline V and J ends were trimmed by 2 bases and 3 bases, with 14 bases remaining between them. Per the germline V gene, CDR1 is SGHKS and CDR2 is YYEKEE (reference sequence). The DNA for the CDR3 is TGTGCCAGCAGCTTTCGGGACTTGACTTACACCGGGGAGCTGTTTTTT. Translation: CASSFRDLTYTGELFF.

The chain employs TRBV9 and TRBJ2-7, with a tentative D call TRBD2 (6 bases). Per germline, CDR1 SGDLS and CDR2 YYNGEE. This CDR3 contains 18 residues. The V and J ends lost 4 bases and 3 bases respectively, with 26 bases between them. The CDR3 DNA follows: TGTGCCAGCAGCCGTGGGAACAGTGGAGGGCGGGAAATCTACGAGCAGTACTTC. Translating gives CASSRGNSGGREIYEQYF. Combining the CDR3 with reference TRBV9 and TRBJ2-7 gives the whole variable domain DSGVTQTPKHLITATGQRVTLRCSPRSGDLSVYWYQQSLDQGLQFLIQYYNGEERAKGNILERFSAQQFPDLHSELNLSSLELGDSALYFCASSRGNSGGREIYEQYFGPGTRLTVT.

The genes are TRBV7-9 and TRBJ2-7; TRBD1 matches at 7 bases. CDR3 length: 13 amino acids. Per germline, CDR1 SEHNR and CDR2 FQNEAQ (reference sequence). V lost 5 bases to trimming and J lost 7 bases; unmatched junction nucleotides: 8. DNA for the CDR3: TGTGCCAGCAGCCTCGACAGGGCGCGGGAGCAGTACGTC. This translates into CASSLDRAREQYV.

The V and J genes are TRBV7-8 and TRBJ1-3, with 10 bases lining up with TRBD1. With 0 bases clipped from V and 7 bases from J, the junction kept 12 bases outside the gene matches. The CDR3 has 18 residues. Germline CDR1 is SGHVS and CDR2 is FQNEAQ. The CDR3 DNA reads TGTGCCAGCAGCTTAGCGAAGGAAGGGACAGGGGACAGGAACACCATATATTTT. This sequence encodes CASSLAKEGTGDRNTIYF.

The chain recombines TRBV7-8 with TRBJ2-2; the match to TRBD2 covers 8 bases. Germline CDR1 is SGHVS and CDR2 is FQNEAQ. With 1 base clipped from V and 3 bases from J, the junction kept 4 bases outside the gene matches. The CDR3 has 16 residues. The CDR3 nucleotides are TGTGCCAGCAGCTTAGTTGCGGGGGGCGACACCGGGGAGCTGTTTTTT. Amino acids: CASSLVAGGDTGELFF.

The V gene is TRBV3-1 (or the pseudogene TRBV3-2), the J gene TRBJ1-4; D might be TRBD1 (5 bases). With 3 bases removed from V and 8 bases from J, the gap between germline ends came to 13 bases. CDR3 length: 14 residues. Germline V gene data show CDR1 as LGHDT and CDR2 as YNNKEL (reference sequence). Here the CDR3 reads CASSHPGGGEKLFF. CDR3 coding DNA: TGTGCCAGCAGCCATCCGGGGGGTGGGGAAAAACTGTTTTTT.

This clone occurred once. The CDR3 DNA is TGTGCCAGCAGGATGACAGGGGGGGGCACTGAAGCTTTCTTT. It is translated as CASRMTGGGTEAFF. This chain joins TRBV2 and TRBJ1-1, with 9 bases fitting TRBD1. V was clipped by 6 bases and J by 4 bases; unmatched bases: 6. The germline gives CDR1 SNHLY, CDR2 FYNNEI. The CDR3 runs to 14 residues.

The chain has TRBV7-8 and TRBJ2-1, with 12 positions matching TRBD2. After removal of 9 bases from V and 8 bases from J, the junction contained 8 bases not matched to a gene. There are 14 residues in the CDR3. Germline V gene sequence: CDR1 SGHVS, CDR2 FQNEAQ. CDR3 residues: CASLMTSGSDEQFF. DNA of the CDR3: TGTGCCAGTTTGATGACTAGCGGGAGCGATGAGCAGTTCTTC.

The rearrangement uses TRBV28 and TRBJ1-2; 8 bases are a match to TRBD1. Germline V gene lookup returns CDR1 MDHEN and CDR2 SYDVKM. V trimming: 10 bases; J trimming: 5 bases; junction bases outside the gene matches: 6. The length of the CDR3 is 12 residues. The CDR3 DNA is TGTGCCATCCCGGACAGGGTGTATGGCTACACCTTC. This sequence encodes CAIPDRVYGYTF.

The CDR3 spells CASSPGTSGANTGELFF. CDR3 in DNA: TGTGCCAGCAGCCCCGGGACTAGCGGGGCGAACACCGGGGAGCTGTTTTTT. This sequence joins TRBV5-4 and TRBJ2-2; 13 positions match TRBD2. CDR1 is SGHNT and CDR2 is YYREEE in the germline V gene (reference sequence). CDR3 length: 17 amino acids. Unmatched junction bases numbered 3, after V lost 4 bases and J lost 0 bases.

The chain is built from TRBV5-5 and TRBJ2-3; 7 bases match TRBD2. From germline, CDR1 is SGHKS and CDR2 YYEKEE (reference sequence). The CDR3 covers 16 residues. With V trimmed by 3 bases and J by 6 bases, 13 bases remained unmatched. The DNA of the CDR3 is TGTGCCAGCAGCTACGGGACTAAGGGGAAAGGGGATACGCAGTATTTT. It codes for CASSYGTKGKGDTQYF.

The rearrangement uses TRBV28 and TRBJ2-2; TRBD1 matches at 8 bases. The CDR3 covers 17 residues. J gave up 2 bases and V 6 bases, and 11 bases lay outside the gene matches. Germline V gene sequence: CDR1 MDHEN, CDR2 SYDVKM. This CDR3 is CASSLPRTGKNTGELFF. The DNA for the CDR3 is TGTGCCAGCAGCCTTCCCAGGACAGGGAAAAACACCGGGGAGCTGTTTTTT.